This record concerns one TCR beta chain sequence. The sample belongs to a study of cytomegalovirus exposure and HLA in healthy donors. 13 Jbeta primers and 60 Vbeta primers were used for the PCR. Sequenced by immunoSEQ multiplex PCR; TCRdb stores in-frame clones only, minus some. The data hold roughly 88,000 clones, with more than 75% observed a single time. CDR1 is SGHRS, CDR2 YFSETQ, per germline. The CDR3 length is 15 residues. Trimming left V 0 bases short and J 4 bases short, with 13 bases between. The TCR comes from a man in his thirties or forties in good health and CMV-seropositive. J is TRBJ1-2 and V is TRBV5-1; no clear D. The sample taken for sequencing was PBMCs. CDR3 residues: CASSLDGTSSYGYTF. Here the CDR3 DNA reads TGCGCCAGCAGCTTGGATGGCACATCCTCCTATGGCTACACCTTC.